These T cell receptor beta chains were read from a single sample in a study of control samples from healthy donors and cancer patients. Data came from immunoSEQ multiplex PCR; TCRdb stores just in-frame clones and leaves some out. The sample includes 90,000 to 150,000 clones, roughly 90% seen only once; the top ten take 7.8%. Sequenced material: blood. The source of these receptors is a woman younger than 30 in good health. CDR3s include the opening cysteine and the closing phenylalanine or tryptophan. The order of the fields is clone size, D gene, V gene, J gene, CDR3 protein, CDR3 DNA. A D gene is named only where the DNA matches it firmly. Rows may omit the clone size; those that give it use once, few, many or a size class.

clone size: -
D gene: -
V gene: TRBV6-5
J gene: TRBJ1-1
CDR3 protein: CASSTSTDENTEAFF
CDR3 DNA: TGTGCCAGCAGTACCAGCACGGATGAGAACACTGAAGCTTTCTTT

clone size: -
D gene: TRBD1
V gene: TRBV29-1
J gene: TRBJ1-4
CDR3 protein: CSVEGQGAEKLFF
CDR3 DNA: TGCAGCGTTGAAGGACAGGGCGCGGAAAAACTGTTTTTT

clone size: -
D gene: -
V gene: TRBV4-2
J gene: TRBJ2-7
CDR3 protein: CASSQGDPALAPYEQYF
CDR3 DNA: TGTGCCAGCAGCCAAGGGGATCCGGCGCTCGCACCCTACGAGCAGTACTTC

clone size: -
D gene: TRBD1
V gene: TRBV24-1
J gene: TRBJ2-4
CDR3 protein: CATSDSNRGPKNIQYF
CDR3 DNA: TGTGCCACCAGTGATTCCAACAGGGGTCCCAAAAACATTCAGTACTTC

clone size: -
D gene: TRBD1
V gene: TRBV28
J gene: TRBJ2-7
CDR3 protein: CASSLPRTGSGWEQYF
CDR3 DNA: TGTGCCAGCAGTCTTCCCCGGACAGGGTCGGGATGGGAGCAGTACTTC

clone size: -
D gene: -
V gene: TRBV19
J gene: TRBJ1-2
CDR3 protein: CASSVQGSVNYGYTF
CDR3 DNA: TGTGCCAGTAGTGTACAGGGCTCGGTGAACTATGGCTACACCTTC

clone size: -
D gene: -
V gene: TRBV24-1
J gene: TRBJ2-2
CDR3 protein: CATSRSGSGRIIFLNTGELFF
CDR3 DNA: TGTGCCACCAGCCGCTCTGGGAGTGGCAGAATAATATTCTTGAACACCGGGGAGCTGTTTTTT

clone size: once
D gene: -
V gene: TRBV15
J gene: TRBJ2-3
CDR3 protein: CATSSRSSVTDTQYF
CDR3 DNA: TGTGCCACCAGCAGCAGGAGTTCAGTGACAGATACGCAGTATTTT

clone size: -
D gene: -
V gene: TRBV7-3
J gene: TRBJ2-7
CDR3 protein: CASSPGGPYYEQYF
CDR3 DNA: TGTGCCAGCAGCCCAGGAGGACCCTACTACGAGCAGTACTTC

clone size: -
D gene: -
V gene: TRBV7-9
J gene: TRBJ2-3
CDR3 protein: CASAPLRGADRDTQYF
CDR3 DNA: TGTGCCAGCGCCCCTTTGAGGGGCGCAGATCGGGATACGCAGTATTTT

clone size: -
D gene: -
V gene: TRBV6-2/TRBV6-3
J gene: TRBJ1-1
CDR3 protein: CASSSNHPGLGTEAFF
CDR3 DNA: TGTGCCAGCAGTTCCAACCACCCAGGGCTAGGCACTGAAGCTTTCTTT

clone size: -
D gene: -
V gene: TRBV10-3
J gene: TRBJ1-2
CDR3 protein: CAISEGPYGYTF
CDR3 DNA: TGTGCCATCAGTGAGGGCCCGTATGGCTACACCTTC

clone size: -
D gene: -
V gene: TRBV14
J gene: TRBJ2-7
CDR3 protein: CASSPKEDGGLYEQYF
CDR3 DNA: TGTGCCAGCAGCCCAAAAGAGGACGGTGGTCTCTACGAGCAGTACTTC

clone size: -
D gene: -
V gene: TRBV2
J gene: TRBJ2-1
CDR3 protein: CASSGLALHNEQFF
CDR3 DNA: TGTGCCAGCAGTGGATTAGCCCTACACAATGAGCAGTTCTTC

clone size: -
D gene: -
V gene: TRBV7-2
J gene: TRBJ1-1
CDR3 protein: CASSLASGEGTEAFF
CDR3 DNA: TGTGCCAGCAGCTTAGCCTCAGGGGAAGGGACTGAAGCTTTCTTT

clone size: -
D gene: TRBD2
V gene: TRBV11-1
J gene: TRBJ2-1
CDR3 protein: CASSLDGTRRYNEQFF
CDR3 DNA: TGTGCCAGCAGCTTAGATGGGACTAGACGGTACAATGAGCAGTTCTTC

clone size: -
D gene: TRBD1
V gene: TRBV9
J gene: TRBJ1-2
CDR3 protein: CASSGRSGQGAHGYTF
CDR3 DNA: TGTGCCAGCAGCGGTAGGTCGGGACAGGGGGCGCATGGCTACACCTTC

clone size: -
D gene: -
V gene: TRBV5-4
J gene: TRBJ2-2
CDR3 protein: CASSSGINTGELFF
CDR3 DNA: TGTGCCAGCAGCTCCGGGATTAACACCGGGGAGCTGTTTTTT

clone size: once
D gene: -
V gene: TRBV28
J gene: TRBJ2-5
CDR3 protein: CASSSRRRTAQETQYF
CDR3 DNA: TGTGCCAGCAGTTCAAGAAGGAGGACGGCGCAAGAGACCCAGTACTTC

clone size: -
D gene: -
V gene: TRBV19
J gene: TRBJ1-2
CDR3 protein: CASTEDRLIFGYTF
CDR3 DNA: TGTGCCAGTACCGAAGACAGGCTCATTTTTGGCTACACCTTC

clone size: -
D gene: -
V gene: TRBV28
J gene: TRBJ2-3
CDR3 protein: CASSLSTDTQYF
CDR3 DNA: TGTGCCAGCAGTTTATCGACAGATACGCAGTATTTT

clone size: -
D gene: -
V gene: TRBV7-8
J gene: TRBJ1-5
CDR3 protein: CASSLAKTANQPQHF
CDR3 DNA: TGTGCCAGCAGCTTAGCAAAGACCGCGAATCAGCCCCAGCATTTT

clone size: -
D gene: TRBD1
V gene: TRBV7-8
J gene: TRBJ2-2
CDR3 protein: CASSLAINRGTRNTGELFF
CDR3 DNA: TGTGCCAGCAGCTTAGCGATCAACAGGGGGACCAGGAACACCGGGGAGCTGTTTTTT

clone size: -
D gene: TRBD2
V gene: TRBV19
J gene: TRBJ2-3
CDR3 protein: CASSVNLLRGSGSADTQYF
CDR3 DNA: TGTGCCAGTAGTGTTAACCTCCTCCGTGGTAGCGGGAGCGCAGATACGCAGTATTTT

clone size: -
D gene: -
V gene: TRBV28
J gene: TRBJ2-3
CDR3 protein: CASSLRADTQYF
CDR3 DNA: TGTGCCAGCAGTTTGCGGGCAGATACGCAGTATTTT

clone size: -
D gene: -
V gene: TRBV28
J gene: TRBJ1-1
CDR3 protein: CASSLSSSSTRAMNTEAFF
CDR3 DNA: TGTGCCAGCAGTTTATCCTCATCTTCCACCAGGGCCATGAACACTGAAGCTTTCTTT

clone size: -
D gene: -
V gene: TRBV7-2
J gene: TRBJ2-5
CDR3 protein: CASSARLWGETQYF
CDR3 DNA: TGTGCCAGCAGCGCCCGACTATGGGGAGAGACCCAGTACTTC

clone size: -
D gene: -
V gene: TRBV4-2
J gene: TRBJ2-1
CDR3 protein: CASSPRGVNEQFF
CDR3 DNA: TGTGCCAGCAGCCCTCGGGGAGTAAATGAGCAGTTCTTC

clone size: -
D gene: -
V gene: TRBV19
J gene: TRBJ1-1
CDR3 protein: CASSIDASGYTEAFF
CDR3 DNA: TGTGCCAGTAGTATAGATGCGTCCGGGTACACTGAAGCTTTCTTT

clone size: -
D gene: -
V gene: TRBV30
J gene: TRBJ2-3
CDR3 protein: CAWSTVRGSTDTQYF
CDR3 DNA: TGTGCCTGGAGTACTGTTCGGGGGAGCACAGATACGCAGTATTTT

clone size: -
D gene: TRBD2
V gene: TRBV7-2
J gene: TRBJ2-3
CDR3 protein: CASSLARLGGRTTDTQYF
CDR3 DNA: TGTGCCAGCAGCTTAGCGCGACTTGGCGGGAGAACCACAGATACGCAGTATTTT

clone size: -
D gene: TRBD1
V gene: TRBV7-2
J gene: TRBJ1-4
CDR3 protein: CASSLQGGGEKLFF
CDR3 DNA: TGTGCCAGCAGCTTACAGGGGGGCGGTGAAAAACTGTTTTTT

clone size: -
D gene: TRBD1
V gene: TRBV4-1
J gene: TRBJ1-2
CDR3 protein: CASSHDTGASGYGYTF
CDR3 DNA: TGCGCCAGCAGCCACGATACAGGGGCCTCCGGCTATGGCTACACCTTC

clone size: -
D gene: TRBD1
V gene: TRBV28
J gene: TRBJ2-4
CDR3 protein: CASSSGQGVNIQYF
CDR3 DNA: TGTGCCAGCAGTTCCGGACAGGGGGTTAACATTCAGTACTTC

clone size: -
D gene: -
V gene: TRBV3-1/TRBV3-2
J gene: TRBJ1-1
CDR3 protein: CASSQDSTEAFF
CDR3 DNA: TGTGCCAGCAGCCAAGACTCCACTGAAGCTTTCTTT

clone size: -
D gene: -
V gene: TRBV28
J gene: TRBJ1-5
CDR3 protein: CASSLAGVSNQPQHF
CDR3 DNA: TGTGCCAGCAGTTTGGCTGGGGTTAGCAATCAGCCCCAGCATTTT

clone size: -
D gene: -
V gene: TRBV30
J gene: TRBJ1-2
CDR3 protein: CAWRVATLGYTF
CDR3 DNA: TGTGCCTGGAGAGTGGCCACTCTTGGCTACACCTTC

clone size: -
D gene: -
V gene: TRBV7-2
J gene: TRBJ1-2
CDR3 protein: CASSLNPRALDGYTF
CDR3 DNA: TGTGCCAGCAGCTTAAACCCCAGGGCGCTAGATGGCTACACCTTC

clone size: once
D gene: TRBD2
V gene: TRBV7-3
J gene: TRBJ2-3
CDR3 protein: CASSFSSGGLNTQYF
CDR3 DNA: TGTGCCAGCAGCTTCTCTAGCGGGGGGTTAAATACGCAGTATTTT